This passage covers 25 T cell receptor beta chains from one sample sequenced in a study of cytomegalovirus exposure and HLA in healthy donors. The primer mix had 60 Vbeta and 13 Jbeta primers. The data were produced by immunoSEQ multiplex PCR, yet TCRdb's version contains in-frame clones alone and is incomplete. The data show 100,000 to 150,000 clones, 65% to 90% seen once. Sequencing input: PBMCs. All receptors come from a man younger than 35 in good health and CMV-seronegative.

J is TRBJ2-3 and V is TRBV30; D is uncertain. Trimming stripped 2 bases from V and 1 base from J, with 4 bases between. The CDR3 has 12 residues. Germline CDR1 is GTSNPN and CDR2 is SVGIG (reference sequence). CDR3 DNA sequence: TGTGCCTGGAGTCTCGGCACAGATACGCAGTATTTT. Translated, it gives CAWSLGTDTQYF.

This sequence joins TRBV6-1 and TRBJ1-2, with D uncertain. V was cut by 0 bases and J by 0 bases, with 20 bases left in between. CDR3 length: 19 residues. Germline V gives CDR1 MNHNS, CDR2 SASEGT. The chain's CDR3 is CASSEALEIFRLANYGYTF. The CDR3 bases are TGTGCCAGCAGTGAAGCGCTCGAGATCTTCCGCTTAGCTAACTATGGCTACACCTTC.

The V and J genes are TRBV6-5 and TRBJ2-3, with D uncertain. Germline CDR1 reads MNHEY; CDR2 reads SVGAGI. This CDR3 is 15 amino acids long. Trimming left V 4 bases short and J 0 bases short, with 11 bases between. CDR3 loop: CASSWAFASTDTQYF. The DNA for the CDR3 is TGTGCCAGCAGTTGGGCGTTTGCTAGCACAGATACGCAGTATTTT.

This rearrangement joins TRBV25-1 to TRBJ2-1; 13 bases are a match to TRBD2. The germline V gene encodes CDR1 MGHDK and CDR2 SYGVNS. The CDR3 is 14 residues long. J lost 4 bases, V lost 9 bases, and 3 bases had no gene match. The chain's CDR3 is CASGTSGAYNEQFF. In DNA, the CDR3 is TGTGCCAGTGGGACTAGCGGGGCATACAATGAGCAGTTCTTC.

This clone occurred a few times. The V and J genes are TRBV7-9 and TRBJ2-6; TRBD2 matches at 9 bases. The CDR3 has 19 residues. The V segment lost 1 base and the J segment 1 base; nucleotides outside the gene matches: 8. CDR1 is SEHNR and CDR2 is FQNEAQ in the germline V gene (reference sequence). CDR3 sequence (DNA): TGTGCCAGCAGCTTAGAGGGGCTAGCGGGGTGGTCTGGGGCCAACGTCCTGACTTTC. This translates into CASSLEGLAGWSGANVLTF.

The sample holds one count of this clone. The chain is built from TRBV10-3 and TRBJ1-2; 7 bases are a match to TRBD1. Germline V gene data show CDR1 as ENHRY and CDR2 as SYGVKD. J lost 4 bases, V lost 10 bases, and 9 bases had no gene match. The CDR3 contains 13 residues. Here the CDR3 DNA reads TGTGCCACCAACAAGGGGGCCCCCTATGGCTACACCTTC. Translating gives CATNKGAPYGYTF.

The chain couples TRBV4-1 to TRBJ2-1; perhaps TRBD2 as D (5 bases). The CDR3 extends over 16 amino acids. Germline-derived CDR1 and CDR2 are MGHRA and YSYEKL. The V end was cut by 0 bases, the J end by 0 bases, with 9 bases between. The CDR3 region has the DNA TGCGCCAGCAGCCAAGATTCGGGGATCTCCTACAATGAGCAGTTCTTC. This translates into CASSQDSGISYNEQFF.

For the CDR3, the DNA is TGCGCCAGCTCGGGACATTCCGAGCAGTACTTC. Residues: CASSGHSEQYF. The chain links TRBV5-1 to TRBJ2-7; weak D call: TRBD1 (6 bases). This CDR3 region has 11 residues. CDR1 is SGHRS, CDR2 YFSETQ, per germline. V was clipped by 7 bases and J by 6 bases, with 11 bases between them.

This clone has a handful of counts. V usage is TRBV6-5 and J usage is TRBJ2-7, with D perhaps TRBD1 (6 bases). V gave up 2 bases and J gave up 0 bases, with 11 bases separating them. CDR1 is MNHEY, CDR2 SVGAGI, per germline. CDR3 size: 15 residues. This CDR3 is CASSYAGEGSYEQYF. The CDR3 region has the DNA TGTGCCAGCAGTTACGCAGGGGAAGGCTCCTACGAGCAGTACTTC.

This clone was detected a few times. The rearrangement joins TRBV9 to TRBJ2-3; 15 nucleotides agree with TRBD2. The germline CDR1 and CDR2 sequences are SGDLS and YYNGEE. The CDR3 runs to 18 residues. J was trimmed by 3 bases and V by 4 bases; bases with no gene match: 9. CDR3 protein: CASSPRTSGGARTDTQYF. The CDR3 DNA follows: TGTGCCAGCAGCCCAAGGACTAGCGGGGGGGCAAGGACAGATACGCAGTATTTT.

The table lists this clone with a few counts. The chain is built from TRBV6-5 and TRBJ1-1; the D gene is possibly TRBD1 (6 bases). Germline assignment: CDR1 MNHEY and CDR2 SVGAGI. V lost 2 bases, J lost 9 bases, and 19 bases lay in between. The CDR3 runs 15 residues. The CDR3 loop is CASSYRNRVGLKAFF. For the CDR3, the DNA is TGTGCCAGCAGTTACAGGAACAGGGTAGGGTTAAAAGCTTTCTTT.

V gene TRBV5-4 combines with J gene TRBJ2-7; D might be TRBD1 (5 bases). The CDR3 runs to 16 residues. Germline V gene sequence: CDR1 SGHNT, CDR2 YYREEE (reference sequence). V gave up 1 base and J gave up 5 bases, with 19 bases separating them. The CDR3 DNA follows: TGTGCCAGCAGCTTGTTCCCCATCGCAGGGATGGACGAGCAGTACTTC. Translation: CASSLFPIAGMDEQYF.

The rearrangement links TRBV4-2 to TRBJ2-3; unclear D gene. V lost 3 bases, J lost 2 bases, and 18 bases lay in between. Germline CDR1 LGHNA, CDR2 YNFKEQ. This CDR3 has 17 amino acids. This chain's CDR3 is CASSQARVELITDTQYF. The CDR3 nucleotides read TGTGCCAGCAGCCAGGCTCGGGTCGAATTAATCACAGATACGCAGTATTTT.

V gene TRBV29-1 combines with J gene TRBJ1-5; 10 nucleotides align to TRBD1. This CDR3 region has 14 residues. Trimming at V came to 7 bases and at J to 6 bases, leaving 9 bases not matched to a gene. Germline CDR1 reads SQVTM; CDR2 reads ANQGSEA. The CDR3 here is CSAAATGGSQPQHF. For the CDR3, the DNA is TGCAGCGCTGCCGCGACAGGGGGCTCTCAGCCCCAGCATTTT. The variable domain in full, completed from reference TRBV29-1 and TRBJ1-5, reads SAVISQKPSRDICQRGTSLTIQCQVDSQVTMMFWYRQQPGQSLTLIATANQGSEATYESGFVIDKFPISRPNLTFSTLTVSNMSPEDSSIYLCSAAATGGSQPQHFGDGTRLSIL.

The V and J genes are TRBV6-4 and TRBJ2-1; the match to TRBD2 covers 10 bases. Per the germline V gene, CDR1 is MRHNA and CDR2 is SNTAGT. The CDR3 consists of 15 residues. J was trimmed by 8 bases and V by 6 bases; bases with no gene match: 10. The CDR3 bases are TGTGCCAGCAGCATACTAGCGGGGCCCTTCGATGAGCAGTTCTTC. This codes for CASSILAGPFDEQFF.

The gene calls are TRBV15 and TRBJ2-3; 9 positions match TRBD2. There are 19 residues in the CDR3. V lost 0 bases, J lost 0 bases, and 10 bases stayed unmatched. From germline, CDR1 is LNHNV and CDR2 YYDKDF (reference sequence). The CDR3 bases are TGTGCCACCAGCAGAGATCGGGTAGCGGGGGCCGCTAGCACAGATACGCAGTATTTT. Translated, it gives CATSRDRVAGAASTDTQYF.

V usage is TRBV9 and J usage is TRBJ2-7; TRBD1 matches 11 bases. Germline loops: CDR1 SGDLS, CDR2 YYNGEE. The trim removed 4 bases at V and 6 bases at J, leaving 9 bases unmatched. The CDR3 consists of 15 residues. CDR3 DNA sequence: TGTGCCAGCAGCCGAGAAGGGACAGGGGGTAGCGAGCAGTACTTC. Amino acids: CASSREGTGGSEQYF.

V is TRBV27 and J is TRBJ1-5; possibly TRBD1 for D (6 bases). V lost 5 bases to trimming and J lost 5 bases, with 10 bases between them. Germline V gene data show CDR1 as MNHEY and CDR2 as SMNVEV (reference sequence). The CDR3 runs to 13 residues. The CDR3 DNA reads TGTGCCAGCAGTAGGTACAGGGATCAGCCCCAGCATTTT. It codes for CASSRYRDQPQHF.

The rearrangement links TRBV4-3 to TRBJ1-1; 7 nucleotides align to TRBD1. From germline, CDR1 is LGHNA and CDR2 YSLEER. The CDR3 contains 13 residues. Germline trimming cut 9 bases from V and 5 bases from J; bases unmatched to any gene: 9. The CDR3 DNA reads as TGCGCCAGTGCGACAGGGATGTGGACTGAAGCTTTCTTT. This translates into CASATGMWTEAFF.

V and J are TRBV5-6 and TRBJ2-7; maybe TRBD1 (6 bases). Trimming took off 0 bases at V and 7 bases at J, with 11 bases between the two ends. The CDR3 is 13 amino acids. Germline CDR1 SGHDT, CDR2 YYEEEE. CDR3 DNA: TGTGCCAGCAGCTTGGCAGGGGTGGGGGAGCAGTACTTC. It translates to CASSLAGVGEQYF.

In nucleotides, the CDR3 is TGCGCCAGCAGCTTGGACCAGGGGAGCTATGGCTACACCTTC. It translates to CASSLDQGSYGYTF. V is TRBV5-1 and J is TRBJ1-2; maybe TRBD1 (6 bases). V shed 0 bases and J shed 4 bases, with 10 bases lying between them. The CDR3 covers 14 residues. Germline V gene lookup returns CDR1 SGHRS and CDR2 YFSETQ.

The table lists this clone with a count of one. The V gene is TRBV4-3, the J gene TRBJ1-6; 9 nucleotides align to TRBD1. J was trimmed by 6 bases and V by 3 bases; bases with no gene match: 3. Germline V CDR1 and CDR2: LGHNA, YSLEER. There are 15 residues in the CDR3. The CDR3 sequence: CASSHDRGSNSPLHF. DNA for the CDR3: TGCGCCAGCAGCCATGACAGGGGGAGTAATTCACCCCTCCACTTT.

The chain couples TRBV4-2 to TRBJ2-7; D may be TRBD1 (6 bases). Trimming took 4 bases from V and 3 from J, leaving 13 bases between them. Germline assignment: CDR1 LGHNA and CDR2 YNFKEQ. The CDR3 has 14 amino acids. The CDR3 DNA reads TGTGCCAGCAGCCCTCCGGACAGCCACTACGAGCAGTACTTC. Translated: CASSPPDSHYEQYF.

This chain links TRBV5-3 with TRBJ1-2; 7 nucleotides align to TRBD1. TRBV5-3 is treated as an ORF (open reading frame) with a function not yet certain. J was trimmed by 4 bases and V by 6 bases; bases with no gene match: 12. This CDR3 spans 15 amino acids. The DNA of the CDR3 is TGTGCCAGAACTCTAGGGGGCAAGGCGAGCTATGGCTACACCTTC. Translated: CARTLGGKASYGYTF.

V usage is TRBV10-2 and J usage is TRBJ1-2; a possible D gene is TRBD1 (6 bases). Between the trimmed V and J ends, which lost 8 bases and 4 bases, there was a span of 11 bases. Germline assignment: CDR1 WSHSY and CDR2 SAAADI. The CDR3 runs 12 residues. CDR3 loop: CASGKQGYGYTF. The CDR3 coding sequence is TGCGCCAGCGGAAAACAGGGCTATGGCTACACCTTC.